This T cell receptor beta chain was captured in a study of CXCR3-negative and CXCR3-positive naive CD8 T cells. For the study at large: For each library, about 1.5 +/- 0.3 million TRB reads were obtained, about 135 million in total.

The CDR3 is 14 residues long. Germline assignment: CDR1 PRHDT and CDR2 FYEKMQ (reference sequence). The libraries of TRB cDNA were prepared using 5' RACE with UMI labels. TCRdb re-analyzed the 5' RACE reads; it lists each CDR3 protein once, without DNA. In all, the sample yields fewer than 90,000 distinct CDR3 sequences. Notes on the study in general: More hydrophobic TRB CDR3s occurred in CXCR3-positive than in CXCR3-negative naive cells.

Sorts that each held roughly 300,000 cells were run in triplicate for every CD8+ T cell subset. Naive CD8+ T cells were CD45RO-CCR7+CD27+CD95-. Notes on this clonotype: Its antigen is not known.

The genes are TRBV13 and TRBJ1-2; the D call of TRBD1 rests on TCRdb alone, since no DNA is present to check it. The receptor's source is a human donor in good health. Some clones in this sample may be carry-over from other donors' samples. Material: naive CXCR3+ CD8+ T cells from blood. Specified subset: CD45RO-CCR7+CD27+CD95- naive CD8+ T cells expressing CXCR3 (TNR3+). Here the CDR3 reads CASSRRGPSDGYTF.